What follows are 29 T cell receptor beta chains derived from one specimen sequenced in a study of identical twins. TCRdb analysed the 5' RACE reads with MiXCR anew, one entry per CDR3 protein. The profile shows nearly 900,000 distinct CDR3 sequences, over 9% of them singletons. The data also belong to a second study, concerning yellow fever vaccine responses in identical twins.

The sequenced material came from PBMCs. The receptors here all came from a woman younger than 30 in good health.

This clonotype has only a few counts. Here the CDR3 reads CASSFRAAREQYF. CDR3 nucleotide sequence: TGTGCCAGCAGTTTCCGCGCTGCGAGGGAGCAGTACTTC. The V call is TRBV12-3 or TRBV12-4, the J call TRBJ2-7; D uncertain. CDR3 length equals 13 residues. Trimming stripped 3 bases from V and 7 bases from J, with 13 bases between.

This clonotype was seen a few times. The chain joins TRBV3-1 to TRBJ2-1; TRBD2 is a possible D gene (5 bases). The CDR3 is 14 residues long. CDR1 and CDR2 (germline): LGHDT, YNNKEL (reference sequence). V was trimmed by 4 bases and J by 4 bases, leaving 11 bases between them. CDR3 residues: CASSPLTRYNEQFF. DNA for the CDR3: TGTGCCAGCAGCCCCCTAACTAGGTACAATGAGCAGTTCTTC.

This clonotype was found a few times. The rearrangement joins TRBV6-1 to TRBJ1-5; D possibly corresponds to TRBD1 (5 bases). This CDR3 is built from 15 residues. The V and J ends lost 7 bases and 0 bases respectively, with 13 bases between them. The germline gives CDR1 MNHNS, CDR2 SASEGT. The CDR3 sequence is CASTGDGYSNQPQHF. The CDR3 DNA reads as TGTGCCAGCACCGGGGACGGCTATAGCAATCAGCCCCAGCATTTT.

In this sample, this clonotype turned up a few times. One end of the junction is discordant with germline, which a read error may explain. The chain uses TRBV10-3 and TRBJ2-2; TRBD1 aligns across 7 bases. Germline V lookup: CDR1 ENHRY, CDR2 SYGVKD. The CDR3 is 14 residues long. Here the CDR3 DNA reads TGTGCCGCGTCGACAGGGACGAAGACCGGGGAGCTGTTTTTT. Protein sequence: CAASTGTKTGELFF.

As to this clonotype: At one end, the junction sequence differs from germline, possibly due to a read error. The CDR3, as DNA: TGTTCCAGCAGTTCCGATGACAGGGGGGCCTACAATGAGCAGTTCTTC. It translates to CSSSSDDRGAYNEQFF. The chain recombines TRBV6-5 with TRBJ2-1; 9 bases are a match to TRBD1. Looked up from germline, CDR1 is MNHEY and CDR2 is SVGAGI. This CDR3 region has 16 residues.

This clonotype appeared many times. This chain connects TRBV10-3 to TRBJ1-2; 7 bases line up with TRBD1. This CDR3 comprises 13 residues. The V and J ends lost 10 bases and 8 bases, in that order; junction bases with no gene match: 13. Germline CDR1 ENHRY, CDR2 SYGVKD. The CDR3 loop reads CATALGQSSGYTF. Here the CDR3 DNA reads TGTGCCACCGCCCTGGGACAGTCGTCGGGCTACACCTTC.

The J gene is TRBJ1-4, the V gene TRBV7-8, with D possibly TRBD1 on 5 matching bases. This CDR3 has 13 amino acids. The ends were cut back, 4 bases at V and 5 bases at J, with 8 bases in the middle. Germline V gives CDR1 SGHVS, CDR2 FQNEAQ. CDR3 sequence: CASSWYRNEKLFF. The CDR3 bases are TGTGCCAGCAGCTGGTACAGGAATGAAAAACTGTTTTTT.

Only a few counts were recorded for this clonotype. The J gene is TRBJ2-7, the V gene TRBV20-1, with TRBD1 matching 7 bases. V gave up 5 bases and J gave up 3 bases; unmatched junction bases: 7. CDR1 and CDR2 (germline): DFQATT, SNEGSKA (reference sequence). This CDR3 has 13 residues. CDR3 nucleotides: TGCAGTGCTGCCGACAGGGTGGTCTACGAGCAGTACTTC. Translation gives CSAADRVVYEQYF.

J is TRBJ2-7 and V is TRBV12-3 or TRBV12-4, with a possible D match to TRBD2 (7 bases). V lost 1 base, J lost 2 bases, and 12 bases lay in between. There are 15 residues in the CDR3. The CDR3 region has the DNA TGTGCCAGCAGTTTAGGGGGAGGGGGGACCTACGAGCAGTACGTC. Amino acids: CASSLGGGGTYEQYV.

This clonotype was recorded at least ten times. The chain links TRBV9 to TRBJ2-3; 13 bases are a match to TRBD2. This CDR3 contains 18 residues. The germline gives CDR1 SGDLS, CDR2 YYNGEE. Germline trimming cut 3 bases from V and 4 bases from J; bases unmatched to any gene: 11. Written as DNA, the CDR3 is TGTGCCAGCAGCGCAAAACCGGGACTAGCGGGAAGATCAGATACGCAGTATTTT. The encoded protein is CASSAKPGLAGRSDTQYF. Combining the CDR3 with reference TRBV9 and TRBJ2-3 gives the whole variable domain DSGVTQTPKHLITATGQRVTLRCSPRSGDLSVYWYQQSLDQGLQFLIQYYNGEERAKGNILERFSAQQFPDLHSELNLSSLELGDSALYFCASSAKPGLAGRSDTQYFGPGTRLTVL.

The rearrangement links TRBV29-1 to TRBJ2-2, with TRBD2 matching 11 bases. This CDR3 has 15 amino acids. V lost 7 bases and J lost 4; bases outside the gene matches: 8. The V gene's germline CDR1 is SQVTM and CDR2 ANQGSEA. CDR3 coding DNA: TGCAGCGCCTTACTAGCGGGAGTTGGCACCGGGGAGCTGTTTTTT. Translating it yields CSALLAGVGTGELFF.

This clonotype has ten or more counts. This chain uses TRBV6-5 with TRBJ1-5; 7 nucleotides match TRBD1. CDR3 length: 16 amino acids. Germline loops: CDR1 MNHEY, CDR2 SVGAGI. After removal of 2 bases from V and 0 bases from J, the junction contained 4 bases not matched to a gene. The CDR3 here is CASSYGTAYSNQPQHF. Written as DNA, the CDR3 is TGTGCCAGCAGTTACGGGACAGCTTATAGCAATCAGCCCCAGCATTTT.

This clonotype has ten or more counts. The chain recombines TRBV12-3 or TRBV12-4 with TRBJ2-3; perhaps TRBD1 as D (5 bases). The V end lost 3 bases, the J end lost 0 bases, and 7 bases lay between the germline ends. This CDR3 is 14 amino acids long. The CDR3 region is CASSFGASTDTQYF. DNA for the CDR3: TGTGCCAGCAGTTTTGGGGCTAGCACAGATACGCAGTATTTT.

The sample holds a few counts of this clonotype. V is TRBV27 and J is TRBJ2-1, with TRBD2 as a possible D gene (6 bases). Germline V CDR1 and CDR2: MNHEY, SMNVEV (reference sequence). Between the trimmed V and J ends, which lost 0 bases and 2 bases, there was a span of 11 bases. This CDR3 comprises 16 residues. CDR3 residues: CASSLSAGFPYNEQFF. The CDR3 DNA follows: TGTGCCAGCAGTTTATCAGCGGGTTTCCCCTACAATGAGCAGTTCTTC.

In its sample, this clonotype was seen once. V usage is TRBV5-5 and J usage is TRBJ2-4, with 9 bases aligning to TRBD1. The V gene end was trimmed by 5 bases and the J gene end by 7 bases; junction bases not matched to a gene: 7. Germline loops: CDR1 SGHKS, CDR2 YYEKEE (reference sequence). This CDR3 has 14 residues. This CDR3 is CASRRTGGGNIQYF. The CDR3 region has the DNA TGTGCCAGCAGACGAACAGGGGGCGGGAACATTCAGTACTTC.

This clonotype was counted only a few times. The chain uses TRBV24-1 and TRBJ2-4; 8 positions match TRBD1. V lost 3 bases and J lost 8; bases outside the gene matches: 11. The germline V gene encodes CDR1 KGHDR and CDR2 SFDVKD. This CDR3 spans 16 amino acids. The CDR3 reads CATSDPRQGRNYIQYF. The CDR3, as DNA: TGTGCCACCAGTGATCCCAGACAGGGGAGGAATTACATTCAGTACTTC.

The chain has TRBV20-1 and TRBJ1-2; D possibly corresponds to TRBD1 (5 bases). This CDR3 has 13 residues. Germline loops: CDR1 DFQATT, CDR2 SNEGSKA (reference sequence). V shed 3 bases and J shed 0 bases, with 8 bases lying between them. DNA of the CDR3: TGCAGTGCTAGGGGGGTTCCTAACTATGGCTACACCTTC. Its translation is CSARGVPNYGYTF.

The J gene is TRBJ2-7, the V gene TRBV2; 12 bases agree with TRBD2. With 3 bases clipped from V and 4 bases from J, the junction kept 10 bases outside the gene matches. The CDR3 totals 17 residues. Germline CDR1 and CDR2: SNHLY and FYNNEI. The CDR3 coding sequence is TGTGCCAGCAGTGATCATCGGCTAGCGGGAGGGAAGTACGAGCAGTACTTC. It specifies CASSDHRLAGGKYEQYF.

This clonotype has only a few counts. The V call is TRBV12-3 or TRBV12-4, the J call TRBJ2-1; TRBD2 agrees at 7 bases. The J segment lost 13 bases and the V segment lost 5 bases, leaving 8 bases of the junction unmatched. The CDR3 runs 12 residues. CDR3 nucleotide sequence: TGTGCCAGCAGTACCACCGGGACTAAACAGTTCTTC. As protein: CASSTTGTKQFF.

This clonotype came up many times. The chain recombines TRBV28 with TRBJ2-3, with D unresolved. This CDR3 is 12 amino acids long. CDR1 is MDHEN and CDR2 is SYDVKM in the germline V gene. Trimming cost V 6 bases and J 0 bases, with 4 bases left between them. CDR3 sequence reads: CASRPSTDTQYF. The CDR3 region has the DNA TGTGCCAGCAGGCCCAGCACAGATACGCAGTATTTT.

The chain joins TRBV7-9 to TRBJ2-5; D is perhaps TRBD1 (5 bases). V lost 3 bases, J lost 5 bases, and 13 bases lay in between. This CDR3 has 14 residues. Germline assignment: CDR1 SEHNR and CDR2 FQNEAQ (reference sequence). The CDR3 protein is CASSLSRVLETQYF. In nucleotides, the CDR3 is TGTGCCAGCAGCTTGAGCAGGGTGTTGGAGACCCAGTACTTC.

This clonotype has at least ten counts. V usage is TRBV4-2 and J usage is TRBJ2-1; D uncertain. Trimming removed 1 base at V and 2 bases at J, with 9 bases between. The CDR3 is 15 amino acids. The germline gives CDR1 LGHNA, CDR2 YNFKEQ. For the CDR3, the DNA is TGTGCCAGCAGCCAAGTGGCGGTGACCTACAATGAGCAGTTCTTC. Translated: CASSQVAVTYNEQFF.

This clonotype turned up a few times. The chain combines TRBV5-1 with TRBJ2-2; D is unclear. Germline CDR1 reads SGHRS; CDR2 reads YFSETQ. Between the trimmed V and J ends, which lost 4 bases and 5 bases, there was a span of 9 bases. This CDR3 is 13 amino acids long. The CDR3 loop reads CASSPGWTGELFF. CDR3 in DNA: TGCGCCAGCAGCCCCGGTTGGACCGGGGAGCTGTTTTTT.

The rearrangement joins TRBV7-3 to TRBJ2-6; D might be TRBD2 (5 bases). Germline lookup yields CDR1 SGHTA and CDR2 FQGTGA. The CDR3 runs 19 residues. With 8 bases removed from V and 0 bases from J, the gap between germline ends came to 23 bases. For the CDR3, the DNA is TGTGCCAGCCGAGAGCCTGGAAGGGAGCGCAACTCTGGGGCCAACGTCCTGACTTTC. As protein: CASREPGRERNSGANVLTF.

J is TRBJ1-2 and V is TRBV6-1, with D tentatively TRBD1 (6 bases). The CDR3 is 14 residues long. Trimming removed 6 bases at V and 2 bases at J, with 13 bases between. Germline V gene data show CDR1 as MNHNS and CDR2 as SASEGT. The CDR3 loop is CASSRTDRNYGYTF. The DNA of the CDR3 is TGTGCCAGCAGCCGCACAGACAGGAACTATGGCTACACCTTC.

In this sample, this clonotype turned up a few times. The CDR3 region has the DNA TGTGCCTCAGTAGCGGGAGCTAGCACAGATACGCAGTATTTT. This sequence encodes CASVAGASTDTQYF. The chain is built from TRBV6-1 and TRBJ2-3; 9 positions agree with TRBD2. The CDR3 is 14 amino acids. Germline V gene lookup returns CDR1 MNHNS and CDR2 SASEGT. Trimming cost V 11 bases and J 0 bases; bases outside gene matches: 6.

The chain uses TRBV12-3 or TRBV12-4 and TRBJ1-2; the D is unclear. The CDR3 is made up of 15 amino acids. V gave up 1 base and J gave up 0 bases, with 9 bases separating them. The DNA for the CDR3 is TGTGCCAGCAGTTTAGGCCGCGGTACTAACTATGGCTACACCTTC. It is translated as CASSLGRGTNYGYTF.

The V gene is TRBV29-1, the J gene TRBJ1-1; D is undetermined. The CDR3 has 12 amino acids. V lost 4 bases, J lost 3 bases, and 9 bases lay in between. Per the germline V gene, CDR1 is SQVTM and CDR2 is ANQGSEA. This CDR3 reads CSVAPLDTEAFF. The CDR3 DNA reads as TGCAGCGTTGCCCCCCTGGACACTGAAGCTTTCTTT.

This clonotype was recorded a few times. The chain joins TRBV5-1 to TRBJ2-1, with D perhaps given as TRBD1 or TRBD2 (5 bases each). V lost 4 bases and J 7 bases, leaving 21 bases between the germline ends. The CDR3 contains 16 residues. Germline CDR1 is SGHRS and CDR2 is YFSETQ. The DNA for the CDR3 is TGCGCCAGCAGCGTAAACTACGGGACGGGTTGGAATGAGCAGTTCTTC. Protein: CASSVNYGTGWNEQFF. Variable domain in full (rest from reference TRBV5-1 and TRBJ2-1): KAGVTQTPRYLIKTRGQQVTLSCSPISGHRSVSWYQQTPGQGLQFLFEYFSETQRNKGNFPGRFSGRQFSNSRSEMNVSTLELGDSALYLCASSVNYGTGWNEQFFGPGTRLTVL.